A selection of T cell receptor beta chains follows, all from one sample in a study of cytomegalovirus exposure and HLA in healthy donors. Clones were read by immunoSEQ multiplex PCR, and TCRdb kept only the in-frame ones, dropping some. The sample lists about 150,000 clones; about 74% were seen once. Material: PBMCs. These receptors were collected from a man aged 40-49 years in good health and CMV-seropositive. Both conserved end residues are trimmed from each CDR3.

>TRBV9|TRBJ1-2
ASSAGGSNGYT
>TRBV21-1|TRBJ1-5
ASSKGKTYYSNQPQH
>TRBV28|TRBJ1-1
ASSLPGQDTEAF
>TRBV10-1|TRBJ2-7
ASSETVDYEQY
>TRBV5-6|TRBJ2-5
ASSLIGGGETQY
>TRBV12-5|TRBJ2-7
ASGLASSGRVYEQY
>TRBV6-5|TRBJ2-7
ASSRPGSNEQY
>TRBV7-8|TRBJ2-1
ASSLGLAGVHEQF
>TRBV2|TRBJ2-5
ASRIEPRGLQY
>TRBV7-8|TRBJ2-1
ASSLPRLANNEQF
>TRBV14|TRBJ2-5
ASSQPGETQY
>TRBV6-6|TRBJ2-7
ASTGSSYEQY
>TRBV28|TRBJ2-1
ASSFGLAGGNEQF
>TRBV19|TRBJ2-3
ASSIEAGDTQY
>TRBV28|TRBJ1-5
ASRVPNQPQH
>TRBV19|TRBJ2-7
ASSISLFRTGAYEQY
>TRBV7-9|TRBJ1-2
ASSPNPPGYYGYT
>TRBV19|TRBJ2-7
ASSGFGSSYEQY
>TRBV27|TRBJ2-7
ASTGTSGRGEQY
>TRBV7-9|TRBJ2-3
ASSPSGGSTDTQY
>TRBV27|TRBJ2-1
ASSFYGRSNEQF
>TRBV5-1|.
ASSLLASYEQY
>TRBV4-1|TRBJ2-7
ASSQAGQGLYEQY
>TRBV2|TRBJ1-1
ASSVKAGTTEAF
>TRBV5-1|TRBJ2-7
ASSSGLAGEQY
>TRBV5-4|TRBJ2-2
ASSSISGRGTGELF
>TRBV19|TRBJ1-2
ASSTDLTGGDGYT
>TRBV11-1|TRBJ1-5
ASGQGPNQPQH
>TRBV9|TRBJ2-7
ASSVGPQVYEQY
>TRBV5-4|TRBJ2-1
ASSPGTYINEQF
>TRBV7-2|TRBJ2-3
ASSLLSDTQY
>TRBV5-1|TRBJ1-5
ASSLGGGQPQH
>TRBV19|TRBJ1-2
ASSDQGDYGYT
>TRBV7-6|TRBJ2-2
ASSLVTRGNTGELF
>TRBV27|TRBJ2-2
ASSLVGAGELF
>TRBV7-9|TRBJ2-1
ASSLGLRRYEQF
>TRBV28|TRBJ2-5
ASSLAGIQETQY
>TRBV7-2|TRBJ2-7
ASSLRTSGYEQY
>TRBV7-2|TRBJ1-1
ASSSRQGAEAF
>TRBV5-5|TRBJ2-3
ASSPSPFYSDTQY